Presented here are 23 T cell receptor beta chains from one specimen sequenced in a study of blood T cell repertoires in COVID-19. TCRdb's table, derived via immunoSEQ multiplex PCR, lists solely in-frame clones and lacks some. The table shows a few hundred thousand clones, with 80% to 85% occurring only once. The sample consisted of peripheral blood. Receptors originate from a person aged 70 to 85 with COVID-19, enrolled during active disease.

This chain links TRBV30 with TRBJ2-7, with 10 nucleotides matching TRBD2. After removal of 8 bases from V and 9 bases from J, the junction contained 13 bases not matched to a gene. CDR1 GTSNPN and CDR2 SVGIG come from the germline V gene (reference sequence). The CDR3 contains 13 residues. CDR3 residues: CAGRTSGPPAQYF. In DNA form, the CDR3 reads TGTGCCGGAAGGACTAGCGGACCCCCCGCGCAGTACTTC.

V gene TRBV27 combines with J gene TRBJ1-5; 7 bases are shared with TRBD1. Germline-derived CDR1 and CDR2 are MNHEY and SMNVEV (reference sequence). Germline trimming cut 5 bases from V and 7 bases from J; bases unmatched to any gene: 17. This CDR3 spans 17 amino acids. The CDR3 spells CASSPYPQGGVEQPQHF. CDR3 nucleotide sequence: TGTGCCAGCAGTCCCTACCCCCAGGGGGGAGTAGAACAGCCCCAGCATTTT.

The rearrangement joins TRBV19 to TRBJ2-5, with D tentatively TRBD2 (7 bases). Germline lookup yields CDR1 LNHDA and CDR2 SQIVND (reference sequence). Trimming shortened V by 5 bases and J by 2 bases, and 15 bases separated the two germline ends. This CDR3 is 15 amino acids long. This CDR3 reads CASSPPGGPQETQYF. The CDR3 DNA follows: TGTGCCAGTAGTCCCCCCGGGGGGCCTCAAGAGACCCAGTACTTC.

The rearrangement joins TRBV29-1 to TRBJ1-4; 11 nucleotides agree with TRBD1. The CDR3 is made up of 15 amino acids. V was clipped by 4 bases and J by 8 bases; unmatched bases: 9. Germline CDR1 is SQVTM and CDR2 is ANQGSEA. The CDR3 DNA reads as TGCAGCGTTGCGGTGGACAGGGGGCGCTTAGAAAAACTGTTTTTT. This translates into CSVAVDRGRLEKLFF. The whole variable domain, remainder taken from reference TRBV29-1 and TRBJ1-4, is SAVISQKPSRDICQRGTSLTIQCQVDSQVTMMFWYRQQPGQSLTLIATANQGSEATYESGFVIDKFPISRPNLTFSTLTVSNMSPEDSSIYLCSVAVDRGRLEKLFFGSGTQLSVL.

J is TRBJ2-7 and V is TRBV19; 10 positions agree with TRBD1. Germline trimming cut 4 bases from V and 1 base from J; bases unmatched to any gene: 7. CDR3 length equals 16 residues. Germline CDR1 is LNHDA and CDR2 is SQIVND (reference sequence). The DNA for the CDR3 is TGTGCCAGTAGTAATGAGAGGGACAGGGGTTCCTACGAGCAGTACTTC. Translation: CASSNERDRGSYEQYF.

This chain uses TRBV7-3 with TRBJ2-7, with a weak D call TRBD2 (5 bases). V lost 2 bases, J lost 2 bases, and 16 bases lay in between. The CDR3 is 16 residues long. CDR1 is SGHTA, CDR2 FQGTGA, per germline. The CDR3 protein is CASSLDSGGVTYEQYF. The CDR3 DNA sequence: TGTGCCAGCAGCTTAGATTCAGGAGGCGTGACCTACGAGCAGTACTTC. Filled out from reference TRBV7-3 and TRBJ2-7, the complete variable domain reads GAGVSQTPSNKVTEKGKYVELRCDPISGHTALYWYRQSLGQGPEFLIYFQGTGAADDSGLPNDRFFAVRPEGSVSTLKIQRTERGDSAVYLCASSLDSGGVTYEQYFGPGTRLTVT.

This rearrangement joins TRBV6-2 or TRBV6-3 to TRBJ1-5, with a possible D match to TRBD1 (5 bases). The V end was cut by 5 bases, the J end by 0 bases, with 14 bases between. The CDR3 has 16 residues. Germline V gene lookup returns CDR1 MNHEY and CDR2 SVGEGT. The CDR3 is CASSLTETHSNQPQHF. In DNA, the CDR3 is TGTGCCAGCAGTCTGACAGAGACTCATAGCAATCAGCCCCAGCATTTT.

This clone was seen a single time. The genes are TRBV7-2 and TRBJ1-3; no clear D. The length of the CDR3 is 13 residues. V lost 7 bases, J lost 0 bases, and 7 bases lay in between. Germline loops: CDR1 SGHTA, CDR2 FQGNSA. CDR3 protein: CASTRGSGNTIYF. CDR3 nucleotides: TGTGCCAGCACACGAGGCTCTGGAAACACCATATATTTT. Combining the CDR3 with reference TRBV7-2 and TRBJ1-3 gives the whole variable domain GAGVSQSPSNKVTEKGKDVELRCDPISGHTALYWYRQSLGQGLEFLIYFQGNSAPDKSGLPSDRFSAERTGGSVSTLTIQRTQQEDSAVYLCASTRGSGNTIYFGEGSWLTVV.

The rearrangement links TRBV6-1 to TRBJ2-2, with 12 bases matching TRBD2. Germline V CDR1 and CDR2: MNHNS, SASEGT. The CDR3 runs to 16 residues. The trim removed 0 bases at V and 6 bases at J, leaving 2 bases unmatched. CDR3 DNA: TGTGCCAGCAGTGAAGCGCTAGCGGGAGGGCCCGGGGAGCTGTTTTTT. Translating it yields CASSEALAGGPGELFF.

Only one count was recorded for this clone. V is TRBV5-1 and J is TRBJ1-1; D is unclear. Germline-derived CDR1 and CDR2 are SGHRS and YFSETQ. The CDR3 loop spans 13 amino acids. V lost 3 bases and J lost 5, with 11 bases in between. The CDR3, as DNA: TGCGCCAGCAGCTACACCCGGGAGACTGAAGCTTTCTTT. Translation gives CASSYTRETEAFF.

The chain uses TRBV21-1 and TRBJ1-2; the listed D gene, TRBD1, was not tested against the DNA. TRBV21-1 is a recognized pseudogene. CDR3 length equals 15 residues. The CDR3 loop reads CASSPHRAPNYGYTF. The DNA for the CDR3 is TGTGCCAGCAGCCCTCACAGGGCACCTAACTATGGCTACACCTTC.

V is TRBV7-2 and J is TRBJ2-3; TRBD1 matches at 8 bases. This CDR3 has 15 residues. The germline V gene encodes CDR1 SGHTA and CDR2 FQGNSA. Trimming took 1 base from V and 6 from J; bases not matched to a gene: 6. CDR3 nucleotide sequence: TGTGCCAGCAGCTTAGATAACAGGGGGATTGATACGCAGTATTTT. Translating it yields CASSLDNRGIDTQYF.

The chain is built from TRBV3-1 (or the pseudogene TRBV3-2) and TRBJ1-4; TRBD1 matches 10 bases. Per germline, CDR1 LGHDT and CDR2 YNNKEL (reference sequence). The CDR3 runs to 16 residues. Trimming cost V 8 bases and J 4 bases; bases outside gene matches: 10. This CDR3 reads CASRREGTGDNEKLFF. CDR3 nucleotide sequence: TGTGCCAGCCGACGAGAAGGGACAGGGGATAATGAAAAACTGTTTTTT.

This clone was observed once. CDR3 region: CASSLQGGQPQHF. CDR3 nucleotide sequence: TGTGCCAGCAGCTTGCAGGGGGGTCAGCCCCAGCATTTT. This chain joins TRBV5-4 and TRBJ1-5; TRBD1 matches 7 bases. The CDR3 sequence is 13 residues long. Germline trimming cut 1 base from V and 6 bases from J; bases unmatched to any gene: 1. The germline CDR1 and CDR2 sequences are SGHNT and YYREEE (reference sequence).

Concerning this clone itself: No conserved phenylalanine or tryptophan ends this CDR3, so it is likely a read error. It is unclear where the CDR3 begins or ends on the DNA, so no DNA is shown, and the CDR3 is as TCRdb lists it. The chain combines TRBV28 with TRBJ1-2; the listed D gene, TRBD1, was not tested against the DNA. Germline assignment: CDR1 MDHEN and CDR2 SYDVKM. The CDR3 spans 12 residues, counting both ends. CDR3: CASSRPLMTARL.

This chain links TRBV9 with TRBJ1-6, with D maybe TRBD1 (5 bases). Trimming removed 0 bases from V and 5 bases from J, with 9 bases in between. Germline CDR1 reads SGDLS; CDR2 reads YYNGEE. The CDR3 has 15 amino acids. CDR3 in amino acids: CASSVGPGDNSPLHF. As DNA, the CDR3 is TGTGCCAGCAGCGTAGGCCCGGGGGATAATTCACCCCTCCACTTT.

The CDR3 DNA reads as TGTGCCAGCAGTTTAAGAACAGGGAGCGATACGCAGTATTTT. Encoded protein: CASSLRTGSDTQYF. J is TRBJ2-3 and V is TRBV28; D might be TRBD1 (6 bases). Trimming removed 2 bases at V and 6 bases at J, with 12 bases between. The length of the CDR3 is 14 residues. Germline-derived CDR1 and CDR2 are MDHEN and SYDVKM.

This chain joins TRBV7-6 and TRBJ1-1; D might be TRBD1 (5 bases). This CDR3 is 14 amino acids long. Per the germline V gene, CDR1 is SGHVS and CDR2 is FNYEAQ. V lost 1 base to trimming and J lost 2 bases, with 8 bases between them. In nucleotides, the CDR3 is TGTGCCAGCAGCTTAGAGGGGTCTAACACTGAAGCTTTCTTT. Its protein is CASSLEGSNTEAFF.

The V and J genes are TRBV5-8 and TRBJ2-3; no firm D call. Trimming stripped 6 bases from V and 0 bases from J, with 14 bases between. This CDR3 has 15 amino acids. CDR1 SGHTS and CDR2 YDEGEE come from the germline V gene. DNA of the CDR3: TGTGCCAGCACCCCGATTAGATCTAGCACAGATACGCAGTATTTT. Encoded protein: CASTPIRSSTDTQYF.

The V and J genes are TRBV2 and TRBJ2-1; 7 bases align to TRBD1. Germline-derived CDR1 and CDR2 are SNHLY and FYNNEI. V shed 6 bases, J shed 7 bases, and the junction held 6 bases outside the gene matches. The CDR3 is made up of 13 amino acids. This CDR3 reads CASRRDRANEQFF. DNA of the CDR3: TGTGCCAGCAGACGAGACAGGGCGAATGAGCAGTTCTTC.

The J gene is TRBJ2-1, the V gene TRBV11-2, with D possibly matching TRBD2 (7 bases). This CDR3 spans 15 amino acids. CDR1 and CDR2 from the germline V gene are SGHAT and FQNNGV. V was clipped by 4 bases and J by 6 bases, with 16 bases between them. CDR3 in amino acids: CASSSRRGHGNEQFF. The CDR3 DNA follows: TGTGCCAGCAGCTCCCGGCGGGGGCATGGCAATGAGCAGTTCTTC. The full variable domain, its missing parts supplied by reference TRBV11-2 and TRBJ2-1, is EAGVAQSPRYKIIEKRQSVAFWCNPISGHATLYWYQQILGQGPKLLIQFQNNGVVDDSQLPKDRFSAERLKGVDSTLKIQPAKLEDSAVYLCASSSRRGHGNEQFFGPGTRLTVL.

To note about this clone: The same CDR3 is also encoded by other DNA sequences in this sample. The chain links TRBV4-3 to TRBJ2-5, with 8 bases that match TRBD2. CDR1 and CDR2 from the germline V gene are LGHNA and YSLEER. The CDR3 runs 16 residues. Trimming took 0 bases from V and 5 from J; bases not matched to a gene: 8. This CDR3 reads CASSQEGRGGLETQYF. The CDR3 DNA is TGCGCCAGCAGCCAAGAAGGACGGGGGGGTTTGGAGACCCAGTACTTC.

The V call is TRBV18, the J call TRBJ2-7; 8 positions match TRBD2. CDR1 is KGHSH, CDR2 LQKENI, per germline. The CDR3 is 16 residues long. The V and J ends lost 2 bases and 4 bases, in that order; junction bases with no gene match: 10. In DNA, the CDR3 is TGTGCCAGCTCACCAGCCTATAGCGGGACTGATTACGAGCAGTACTTC. This codes for CASSPAYSGTDYEQYF.